The 26 T cell receptor beta chains given below trace back to one sample, sequenced in a study of T and B cells in COVID-19 patients. BIOMED2 TRB-A/B primer pools were used in multiplex TRB PCR. TCRdb fed the multiplex PCR reads into MiXCR, producing one record per CDR3 protein. The data show fewer than 6,500 distinct CDR3 sequences, with 27% seen just once and 37% held by the top ten. Each TRB amplification used roughly 220-550 ng of genomic DNA from blood. Sequenced material: blood. These receptors came from a human donor with active COVID-19. The donor label of this sample is uncertain.

This clonotype was seen once. V usage is TRBV7-2 and J usage is TRBJ2-5; D tentatively fits TRBD1 or TRBD2 (5 bases each). Trimming removed 3 bases at V and 4 bases at J, with 9 bases between. Germline V gene lookup returns CDR1 SGHTA and CDR2 FQGNSA. The CDR3 spans 13 residues. The CDR3 loop is CASSLGVVETQYF. The CDR3, as DNA: TGTGCCAGCAGCTTGGGGGTTGTAGAGACCCAGTACTTC.

There are a few counts of this clonotype. The rearrangement joins TRBV27 to TRBJ2-7; D unresolved. V was pared by 7 bases and J by 0 bases, with 10 bases between. Germline V CDR1 and CDR2: MNHEY, SMNVEV (reference sequence). This CDR3 contains 13 residues. For the CDR3, the DNA is TGTGCCAGCACCCCCCCTAACTCCTACGAGCAGTACTTC. Translated, it gives CASTPPNSYEQYF.

The chain is built from TRBV15 and TRBJ2-5; weak D call: TRBD2 (7 bases). From germline, CDR1 is LNHNV and CDR2 YYDKDF (reference sequence). The length of the CDR3 is 15 residues. The V end lost 1 base, the J end lost 3 bases, and 12 bases lay between the germline ends. For the CDR3, the DNA is TGTGCCACCAGCAGAGGGGGCGGGGGCGAAGAGACCCAGTACTTC. Translation: CATSRGGGGEETQYF. Drawing the rest from reference TRBV15 and TRBJ2-5, the complete variable domain is DAMVIQNPRYQVTQFGKPVTLSCSQTLNHNVMYWYQQKSSQAPKLLFHYYDKDFNNEADTPDNFQSRRPNTSFCFLDIRSPGLGDTAMYLCATSRGGGGEETQYFGPGTRLLVL.

This rearrangement joins TRBV20-1 to TRBJ2-1; TRBD2 is a possible D gene (7 bases). The CDR3 sequence is 15 residues long. The germline V gene encodes CDR1 DFQATT and CDR2 SNEGSKA (reference sequence). Trimming took 5 bases from V and 6 from J, leaving 20 bases between them. This CDR3 is CSASRGRGLANEQFF. The CDR3 nucleotides read TGCAGTGCTTCCCGAGGGAGGGGGTTGGCCAATGAGCAGTTCTTC.

The V gene is TRBV5-1, the J gene TRBJ2-5; TRBD2 might be the D (5 bases). Germline lookup yields CDR1 SGHRS and CDR2 YFSETQ. The V end was cut by 2 bases, the J end by 1 base, with 12 bases between. This CDR3 has 15 amino acids. In nucleotides, the CDR3 is TGCGCCAGCAGCTTCGCGCCTAGCCTCCAAGAGACCCAGTACTTC. Its translation: CASSFAPSLQETQYF.

J is TRBJ2-6 and V is TRBV20-1; the D call may be TRBD1 or TRBD2 (5 bases each). V was trimmed by 4 bases and J by 1 base, leaving 20 bases between them. The CDR3 totals 18 residues. Germline CDR1 DFQATT, CDR2 SNEGSKA (reference sequence). The CDR3 DNA reads as TGCAGTGCTACCTCCAGGGACCCCGGCGGATCTGGGGCCAACGTCCTGACTTTC. Translating it yields CSATSRDPGGSGANVLTF.

This clonotype ranks as medium-sized. The chain uses TRBV30 and TRBJ2-7; D gene unclear. This CDR3 contains 16 residues. V shed 0 bases and J shed 2 bases, with 17 bases lying between them. The germline gives CDR1 GTSNPN, CDR2 SVGIG (reference sequence). The CDR3 protein is CAWSVGRWTSPYEQYF. The CDR3 region has the DNA TGTGCCTGGAGTGTAGGCCGATGGACCTCGCCCTACGAGCAGTACTTC. Using reference TRBV30 and TRBJ2-7 for the parts outside the CDR3, the full variable domain is SQTIHQWPATLVQPVGSPLSLECTVEGTSNPNLYWYRQAAGRGLQLLFYSVGIGQISSEVPQNLSASRPQDRQFILSSKKLLLSDSGFYLCAWSVGRWTSPYEQYFGPGTRLTVT.

By sample share, this clonotype is medium-sized (0.01 to 0.1%). This chain connects TRBV6-5 to TRBJ1-2, with 7 bases fitting TRBD1. Losses at the gene ends were 0 bases for V and 5 bases for J; bases not matched to a gene: 6. The germline V gene encodes CDR1 MNHEY and CDR2 SVGAGI. CDR3 length: 15 residues. In nucleotides, the CDR3 is TGTGCCAGCAGTTACTCGCGACAGGGTTGGTATGGCTACACCTTC. It is translated as CASSYSRQGWYGYTF.

The chain uses TRBV20-1 and TRBJ1-1, with TRBD1 as a possible D gene (5 bases). The length of the CDR3 is 13 residues. Between the trimmed V and J ends, which lost 6 bases and 0 bases, there was a span of 11 bases. Per germline, CDR1 DFQATT and CDR2 SNEGSKA (reference sequence). The CDR3 bases are TGCAGTGCGAAAGACAGCCTGAACACTGAAGCTTTCTTT. Encoded protein: CSAKDSLNTEAFF.

This clonotype is categorized as medium-sized (0.01 to 0.1%). This chain links TRBV29-1 with TRBJ2-2; no firm D call. V lost 4 bases and J lost 3, with 6 bases in between. Per germline, CDR1 SQVTM and CDR2 ANQGSEA. This CDR3 spans 12 amino acids. CDR3 nucleotide sequence: TGCAGCGTTGGGCTCTACACCGGGGAGCTGTTTTTT. Its protein product is CSVGLYTGELFF.

This clonotype counts as medium-sized. The genes are TRBV5-4 and TRBJ1-4, with 8 nucleotides matching TRBD1. The CDR3 spans 16 residues. V was clipped by 1 base and J by 7 bases; unmatched bases: 9. CDR1 and CDR2 from the germline V gene are SGHNT and YYREEE (reference sequence). For the CDR3, the DNA is TGTGCCAGCAGCTTGTACGGGGACAGGCGGGGTGAAAAACTGTTTTTT. It yields the protein CASSLYGDRRGEKLFF.

The J gene is TRBJ1-4, the V gene TRBV11-2; no firm D call. The length of the CDR3 is 16 residues. Germline V gene data show CDR1 as SGHAT and CDR2 as FQNNGV. V dropped 8 bases and J dropped 0 bases, with 16 bases sitting between them. The CDR3: CASVRSAPTTNEKLFF. DNA of the CDR3: TGTGCCAGCGTTCGATCGGCGCCTACAACTAATGAAAAACTGTTTTTT.

By sample fraction, this clonotype is medium-sized. The rearrangement uses TRBV6-5 and TRBJ2-7, with no clear D. The CDR3 consists of 17 residues. V lost 7 bases and J lost 1, with 23 bases in between. Germline CDR1 reads MNHEY; CDR2 reads SVGAGI. The CDR3 DNA reads TGTGCCAGCACCGCACGAAGGGTCAGCGCAGGTTCCTACGAGCAGTACTTC. This gives the protein CASTARRVSAGSYEQYF.

In this sample, this clonotype turned up once. This rearrangement joins TRBV2 to TRBJ2-3, with no clear D. Trimming left V 4 bases short and J 0 bases short, with 11 bases between. In germline, CDR1 is SNHLY, CDR2 FYNNEI. The CDR3 has 15 residues. The CDR3 is CASSVNGFSTDTQYF. CDR3 DNA sequence: TGTGCCAGCAGTGTAAACGGGTTTAGCACAGATACGCAGTATTTT. The complete variable domain, with remaining parts taken from reference TRBV2 and TRBJ2-3, reads EPEVTQTPSHQVTQMGQEVILRCVPISNHLYFYWYRQILGQKVEFLVSFYNNEISEKSEIFDDQFSVERPDGSNFTLKIRSTKLEDSAMYFCASSVNGFSTDTQYFGPGTRLTVL.

A single count supports this clonotype. A clone one base away is much larger, so this may be a read error. This rearrangement joins TRBV27 to TRBJ1-5; D ambiguous. Germline V lookup: CDR1 MNHEY, CDR2 SMNVEV (reference sequence). The CDR3 consists of 13 residues. CDR3 in amino acids: CASSLIWAQPQDF. CDR3 nucleotides: TGTGCCAGCAGTTTAATCTGGGCACAGCCCCAGGATTTT.

This chain joins TRBV6-2 or TRBV6-3 and TRBJ2-7; 10 bases are a match to TRBD2. The CDR3 extends over 17 amino acids. V shed 4 bases, J shed 5 bases, and the junction held 14 bases outside the gene matches. Germline loops: CDR1 MNHEY, CDR2 SVGEGT. This CDR3 is CASSSRDGTSVSDEQYF. CDR3 in DNA: TGTGCCAGCAGTTCGCGGGACGGGACTAGCGTTTCCGACGAGCAGTACTTC.

The J gene is TRBJ1-1, the V gene TRBV6-6; D unclear. This CDR3 is built from 15 residues. Trimming took 4 bases from V and 2 from J, leaving 14 bases between them. Germline-derived CDR1 and CDR2 are MNHNY and SVGAGI (reference sequence). CDR3 nucleotides: TGTGCCAGCAGTTCCCCCTGGGAGGCCAACACTGAAGCTTTCTTT. The encoded protein is CASSSPWEANTEAFF.

This clonotype is classed as medium-sized (0.01 to 0.1%). This sequence joins TRBV19 and TRBJ2-1; 13 bases are shared with TRBD2. Germline CDR1 LNHDA, CDR2 SQIVND (reference sequence). V dropped 3 bases and J dropped 9; count of bases not matched to a gene: 8. CDR3 length equals 16 residues. The CDR3 DNA reads as TGTGCCAGTAGTATTGGGACTAGCGGGGTATTTCGTGAGCAGTTCTTC. Its protein product is CASSIGTSGVFREQFF.

This clonotype has a handful of counts. This chain uses TRBV19 with TRBJ1-1, with unresolved D. The germline CDR1 and CDR2 sequences are LNHDA and SQIVND (reference sequence). The V and J ends lost 8 bases and 2 bases respectively, with 15 bases between them. The CDR3 extends over 14 amino acids. The CDR3 region has the DNA TGTGCCAGTCATTTCCCTGGCAGAAACACTGAAGCTTTCTTT. Encoded protein: CASHFPGRNTEAFF.

The chain employs TRBV6-1 and TRBJ2-5; D may match TRBD1 or TRBD2 (5 bases each). V was pared by 3 bases and J by 5 bases, with 10 bases between. Germline loops: CDR1 MNHNS, CDR2 SASEGT. This CDR3 contains 13 residues. CDR3 loop: CASSDGAWETQYF. The CDR3 nucleotides are TGTGCCAGCAGTGACGGGGCCTGGGAGACCCAGTACTTC.

This clonotype was seen a handful of times. CDR3 bases: TGTGCCTGGAGTTTCACAGTGAGAAACACCATATATTTT. This codes for CAWSFTVRNTIYF. The genes are TRBV30 and TRBJ1-3; D ambiguous. This CDR3 region has 13 residues. Germline CDR1 reads GTSNPN; CDR2 reads SVGIG (reference sequence). The V and J ends lost 2 bases and 5 bases respectively, with 10 bases between them. The full variable domain, with the rest looked up from reference TRBV30 and TRBJ1-3, is SQTIHQWPATLVQPVGSPLSLECTVEGTSNPNLYWYRQAAGRGLQLLFYSVGIGQISSEVPQNLSASRPQDRQFILSSKKLLLSDSGFYLCAWSFTVRNTIYFGEGSWLTVV.

In its sample, this clonotype ranks as medium-sized (0.01 to 0.1%). The chain employs TRBV19 and TRBJ2-2, with D perhaps matching TRBD1 (5 bases). This CDR3 contains 12 residues. CDR1 LNHDA and CDR2 SQIVND come from the germline V gene (reference sequence). Deletions cut 8 bases from V and 1 base from J, with 5 bases between. The CDR3 sequence: CASDRNTGELFF. The CDR3 DNA reads as TGTGCCAGTGACAGGAACACCGGGGAGCTGTTTTTT.

A few counts support this clonotype. The genes are TRBV24-1 and TRBJ2-3, with TRBD1 matching over 9 bases. The CDR3 contains 15 residues. The germline CDR1 and CDR2 sequences are KGHDR and SFDVKD. The V and J ends lost 4 bases and 6 bases, in that order; junction bases with no gene match: 7. The CDR3 here is CATSELDRGWDTQYF. Here the CDR3 DNA reads TGTGCCACCAGTGAACTGGACAGGGGATGGGATACGCAGTATTTT.

The rearrangement links TRBV11-3 to TRBJ2-1, with 10 bases aligning to TRBD1. CDR3 size: 14 residues. Trimming removed 5 bases from V and 14 bases from J; junction bases left unmatched: 12. Germline assignment: CDR1 SGHNT and CDR2 YENEEA. CDR3 nucleotide sequence: TGTGCCAGCAGCCCCCAACTGGGGACAGGGGAAAAGTTCTTC. Its protein is CASSPQLGTGEKFF. Full variable domain (outside the CDR3, taken from reference TRBV11-3 and TRBJ2-1): EAGVVQSPRYKIIEKKQPVAFWCNPISGHNTLYWYLQNLGQGPELLIRYENEEAVDDSQLPKDRFSAERLKGVDSTLKIQPAELGDSAVYLCASSPQLGTGEKFFGPGTRLTVL.

The rearrangement joins TRBV20-1 to TRBJ1-6; 9 bases line up with TRBD1. Germline values: CDR1 DFQATT, CDR2 SNEGSKA (reference sequence). The CDR3 totals 15 residues. V was pared by 0 bases and J by 7 bases, with 4 bases of the junction left unmatched. CDR3 nucleotides: TGCAGTGCTAGAGAGGGTGGGACAGGGAATTCACCCCTCCACTTT. The encoded protein is CSAREGGTGNSPLHF.

This clonotype is medium-sized. The chain is built from TRBV19 and TRBJ1-1, with D maybe TRBD1 (5 bases). Per the germline V gene, CDR1 is LNHDA and CDR2 is SQIVND (reference sequence). V was shortened by 6 bases and J by 6 bases, with 14 bases between the two germline ends. This CDR3 is 13 amino acids long. The CDR3 loop is CASSSGGRAEAFF. In DNA, the CDR3 is TGTGCCAGTAGCAGCGGGGGACGCGCTGAAGCTTTCTTT.